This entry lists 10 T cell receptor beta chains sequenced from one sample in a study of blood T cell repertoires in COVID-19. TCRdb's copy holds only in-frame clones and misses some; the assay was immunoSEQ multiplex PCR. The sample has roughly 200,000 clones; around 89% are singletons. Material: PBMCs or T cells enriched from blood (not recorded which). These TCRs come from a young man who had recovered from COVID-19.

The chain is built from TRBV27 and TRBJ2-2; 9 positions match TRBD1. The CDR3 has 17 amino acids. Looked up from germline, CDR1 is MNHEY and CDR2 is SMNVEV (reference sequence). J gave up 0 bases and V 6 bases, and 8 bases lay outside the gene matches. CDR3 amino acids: CASRTSGTGSNTGELFF. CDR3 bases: TGTGCCAGCAGGACCTCCGGGACAGGGTCGAACACCGGGGAGCTGTTTTTT.

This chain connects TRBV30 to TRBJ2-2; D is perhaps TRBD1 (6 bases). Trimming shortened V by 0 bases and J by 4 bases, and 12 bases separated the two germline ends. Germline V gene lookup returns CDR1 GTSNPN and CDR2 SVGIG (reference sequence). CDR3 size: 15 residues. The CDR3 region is CAWSVWGHPTGELFF. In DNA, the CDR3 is TGTGCCTGGAGTGTATGGGGACACCCCACCGGGGAGCTGTTTTTT.

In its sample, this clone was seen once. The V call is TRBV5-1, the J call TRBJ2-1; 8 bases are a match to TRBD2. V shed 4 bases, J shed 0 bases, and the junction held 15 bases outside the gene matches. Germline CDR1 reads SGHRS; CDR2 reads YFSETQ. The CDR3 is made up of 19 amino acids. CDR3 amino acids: CASSPSGLGRGSSYNEQFF. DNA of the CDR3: TGCGCCAGCAGCCCGTCGGGACTAGGAAGAGGAAGCTCCTACAATGAGCAGTTCTTC.

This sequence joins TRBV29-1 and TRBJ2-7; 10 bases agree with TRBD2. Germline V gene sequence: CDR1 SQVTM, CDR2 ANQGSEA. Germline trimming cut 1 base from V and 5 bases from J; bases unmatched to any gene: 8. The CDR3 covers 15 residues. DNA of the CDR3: TGCAGCGTTGAAGGGACTAGCGGTCCTTTAAACGAGCAGTACTTC. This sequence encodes CSVEGTSGPLNEQYF.

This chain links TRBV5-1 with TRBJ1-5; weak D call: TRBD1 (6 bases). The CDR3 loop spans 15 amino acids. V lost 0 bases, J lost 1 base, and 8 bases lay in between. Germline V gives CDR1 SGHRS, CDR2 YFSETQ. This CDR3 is CASSLDGQSNQPQHF. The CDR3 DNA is TGCGCCAGCAGCTTGGATGGACAGAGCAATCAGCCCCAGCATTTT.

DNA of the CDR3: TGTGCCAGCAGCTTAAGTGCGAGAACCCAGTACTTC. Protein: CASSLSARTQYF. The rearrangement uses TRBV7-2 and TRBJ2-5; D gene unclear. Germline lookup yields CDR1 SGHTA and CDR2 FQGNSA. The V end lost 2 bases, the J end lost 8 bases, and 9 bases lay between the germline ends. There are 12 residues in the CDR3. Variable domain in full (rest from reference TRBV7-2 and TRBJ2-5): GAGVSQSPSNKVTEKGKDVELRCDPISGHTALYWYRQSLGQGLEFLIYFQGNSAPDKSGLPSDRFSAERTGGSVSTLTIQRTQQEDSAVYLCASSLSARTQYFGPGTRLLVL.

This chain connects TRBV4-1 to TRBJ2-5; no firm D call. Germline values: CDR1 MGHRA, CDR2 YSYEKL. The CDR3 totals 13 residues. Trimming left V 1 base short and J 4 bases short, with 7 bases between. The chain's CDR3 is CASSQARSETQYF. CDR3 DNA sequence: TGCGCCAGCAGCCAAGCTAGATCAGAGACCCAGTACTTC.

The CDR3 region has the DNA TGTGCCAGCAGTTTAGGACAGGAGGACTATGGCTACACCTTC. This translates into CASSLGQEDYGYTF. This chain uses TRBV27 with TRBJ1-2; TRBD1 agrees at 7 bases. In germline, CDR1 is MNHEY, CDR2 SMNVEV (reference sequence). The CDR3 has 14 amino acids. V trimming: 2 bases; J trimming: 3 bases; junction bases outside the gene matches: 3.

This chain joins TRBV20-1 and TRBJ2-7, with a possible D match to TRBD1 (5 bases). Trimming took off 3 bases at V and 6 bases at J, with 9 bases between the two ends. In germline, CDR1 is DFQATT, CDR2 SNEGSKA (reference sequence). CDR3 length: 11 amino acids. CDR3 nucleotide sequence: TGCAGTGCTAGGGACAACACCGAGCAGTACTTC. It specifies CSARDNTEQYF.

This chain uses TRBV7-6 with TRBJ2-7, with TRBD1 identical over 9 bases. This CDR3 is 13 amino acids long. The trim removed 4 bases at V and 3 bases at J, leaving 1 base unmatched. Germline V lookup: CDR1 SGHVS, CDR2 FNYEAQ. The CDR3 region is CASSWGQGYEQYF. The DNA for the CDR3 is TGTGCCAGCAGCTGGGGACAGGGCTACGAGCAGTACTTC.